These 32 T cell receptor beta chains were sequenced from one sample in a study of regulatory T cells in long-lasting Graves disease. Arm-PCR of CDR3 regions with iRepertoire HTBI primers generated TCR beta libraries. TCRdb analysed the multiplex PCR reads with MiXCR anew, one entry per CDR3 protein. In the table there are around 480,000 distinct CDR3 sequences, 15% to 20% of which are singletons. The time point was: newly diagnosed GD, antithyroid drugs for less than 3 months. From RNA extracted from PBMCs, the TCR library was made. This sample was also put to use in a study of T cells in Graves' hyperthyroidism and ophthalmopathy.

Sequencing was performed on peripheral blood mononuclear cells (PBMCs), taken at new diagnosis, from a patient treated with antithyroid drugs. These receptors all come from a middle-aged woman with Graves disease.

This clonotype came up many times. The V call is TRBV6-1, the J call TRBJ1-1, with 7 bases identical to TRBD1. Germline V gene lookup returns CDR1 MNHNS and CDR2 SASEGT. The CDR3 is 15 amino acids. The trim removed 2 bases at V and 3 bases at J, leaving 6 bases unmatched. The CDR3 coding sequence is TGTGCCAGCAGTGAAATGGGTCAGGGGGACACTGAAGCTTTCTTT. Its translation is CASSEMGQGDTEAFF.

The chain links TRBV19 to TRBJ1-5; 8 positions agree with TRBD1. This CDR3 has 15 amino acids. CDR1 is LNHDA and CDR2 is SQIVND in the germline V gene (reference sequence). V lost 3 bases and J lost 7; bases outside the gene matches: 8. This CDR3 reads CASSMTGVFEQPQHF. As DNA, the CDR3 is TGTGCCAGTAGTATGACAGGGGTTTTTGAGCAGCCCCAGCATTTT.

The sample holds a few counts of this clonotype. The chain employs TRBV10-3 and TRBJ2-3; 7 positions match TRBD1. With 3 bases clipped from V and 2 bases from J, the junction kept 5 bases outside the gene matches. CDR1 and CDR2 (germline): ENHRY, SYGVKD. There are 15 residues in the CDR3. In nucleotides, the CDR3 is TGTGCCATCAGTGACCGGGACAGCTTCACAGATACGCAGTATTTT. It codes for CAISDRDSFTDTQYF.

The chain joins TRBV30 to TRBJ1-6, with D unclear. V lost 3 bases and J 7 bases, leaving 7 bases between the germline ends. Germline V gives CDR1 GTSNPN, CDR2 SVGIG (reference sequence). The CDR3 has 12 residues. As DNA, the CDR3 is TGTGCCTGGAGGCCTGGGAATTCACCCCTCCACTTT. Its translation: CAWRPGNSPLHF.

J is TRBJ2-7 and V is TRBV7-9; TRBD2 is a possible D gene (5 bases). V was trimmed by 0 bases and J by 8 bases, leaving 23 bases between them. The CDR3 consists of 17 residues. Germline loops: CDR1 SEHNR, CDR2 FQNEAQ (reference sequence). The CDR3 sequence is CASSLAGVDKGGLKQYF. The CDR3 DNA follows: TGTGCCAGCAGCTTAGCCGGGGTGGATAAGGGTGGATTGAAGCAGTACTTC.

The table lists this clonotype with a few counts. The chain recombines TRBV20-1 with TRBJ2-7; TRBD1 is a possible D gene (5 bases). The length of the CDR3 is 15 residues. Germline lookup yields CDR1 DFQATT and CDR2 SNEGSKA (reference sequence). Trimming left V 0 bases short and J 3 bases short, with 15 bases between. DNA of the CDR3: TGCAGTGCTAGAGATTCGTACAGGAAAGTCTACGAGCAGTACTTC. Its translation is CSARDSYRKVYEQYF.

Many counts were recorded for this clonotype. J is TRBJ2-3 and V is TRBV20-1; D gene uncertain. V was shortened by 1 base and J by 5 bases, with 4 bases between the two germline ends. Germline CDR1 and CDR2: DFQATT and SNEGSKA (reference sequence). The CDR3 contains 11 residues. The CDR3 here is CSARVGDTQYF. The CDR3 DNA sequence: TGCAGTGCTAGAGTCGGAGATACGCAGTATTTT.

This clonotype was counted only a few times. The chain combines TRBV19 with TRBJ2-1; 7 nucleotides agree with TRBD2. CDR1 is LNHDA, CDR2 SQIVND, per germline (reference sequence). This CDR3 comprises 13 residues. Trimming took 4 bases from V and 9 from J; bases not matched to a gene: 6. This CDR3 is CASSKTAGFEQFF. The CDR3 DNA sequence: TGTGCCAGTAGTAAAACAGCGGGGTTTGAGCAGTTCTTC.

Only a few counts were recorded for this clonotype. V and J are TRBV12-3 or TRBV12-4 and TRBJ2-3, with TRBD1 identical over 9 bases. Losses at the gene ends were 6 bases for V and 3 bases for J; bases not matched to a gene: 7. The CDR3 extends over 15 amino acids. CDR3 protein: CASSPQTGGTDTQYF. The DNA of the CDR3 is TGTGCCAGCAGCCCCCAGACAGGGGGTACAGATACGCAGTATTTT.

This clonotype has ten or more counts. The chain links TRBV7-2 to TRBJ2-5; D is unresolved. This CDR3 has 14 amino acids. Trimming removed 5 bases from V and 2 bases from J, with 12 bases in between. Looked up from germline, CDR1 is SGHTA and CDR2 is FQGNSA. The CDR3 spells CASSHYGPQETQYF. As DNA, the CDR3 is TGTGCCAGCAGCCATTACGGGCCTCAAGAGACCCAGTACTTC.

This clonotype showed up many times. V gene TRBV28 combines with J gene TRBJ2-1, with 10 bases aligning to TRBD2. The CDR3 is 15 residues long. With 1 base clipped from V and 4 bases from J, the junction kept 1 base outside the gene matches. The germline V gene encodes CDR1 MDHEN and CDR2 SYDVKM. The CDR3, as DNA: TGTGCCAGCAGTTTATATAGCGGGGGGTACAATGAGCAGTTCTTC. This gives the protein CASSLYSGGYNEQFF.

This clonotype was picked up many times. The chain has TRBV5-5 and TRBJ1-1; TRBD1 might be the D (5 bases). Trimming shortened V by 6 bases and J by 1 base, and 7 bases separated the two germline ends. Per germline, CDR1 SGHKS and CDR2 YYEKEE (reference sequence). The CDR3 consists of 12 residues. CDR3 nucleotides: TGTGCCAGCACCGGACAGAACACTGAAGCTTTCTTT. Its translation: CASTGQNTEAFF.

This clonotype occurred many times. This rearrangement joins TRBV12-3 or TRBV12-4 to TRBJ1-3; 10 positions agree with TRBD1. This CDR3 is 17 amino acids long. With 3 bases clipped from V and 0 bases from J, the junction kept 5 bases outside the gene matches. As DNA, the CDR3 is TGTGCCAGCAGTTTTGAGACAGGGGGCATCTCTGGAAACACCATATATTTT. Translation: CASSFETGGISGNTIYF.

The rearrangement uses TRBV5-1 and TRBJ1-4; perhaps TRBD1 as D (5 bases). The CDR3 loop spans 14 amino acids. The germline V gene has CDR1 SGHRS and CDR2 YFSETQ. V dropped 5 bases and J dropped 0 bases, with 8 bases sitting between them. CDR3 in amino acids: CASRGAATNEKLFF. The CDR3, as DNA: TGCGCCAGCAGAGGGGCGGCAACTAATGAAAAACTGTTTTTT.

This clonotype was detected only a few times. The chain employs TRBV5-1 and TRBJ1-1, with no clear D. Germline CDR1 is SGHRS and CDR2 is YFSETQ. The CDR3 has 15 residues. Trimming stripped 0 bases from V and 2 bases from J, with 11 bases between. The CDR3 nucleotides read TGCGCCAGCAGCTTGGATGCGCAAAAAAACACTGAAGCTTTCTTT. As protein: CASSLDAQKNTEAFF.

This clonotype showed up many times. The genes are TRBV12-3 or TRBV12-4 and TRBJ1-2; 9 bases are a match to TRBD1. V lost 7 bases, J lost 0 bases, and 3 bases stayed unmatched. CDR3 length: 14 amino acids. The CDR3 DNA is TGTGCCAGCACACAGGGGGCGACTAACTATGGCTACACCTTC. This sequence encodes CASTQGATNYGYTF.

The chain has TRBV6-1 and TRBJ1-6; 8 bases fit TRBD1. Per germline, CDR1 MNHNS and CDR2 SASEGT. The CDR3 has 13 residues. Losses at the gene ends were 8 bases for V and 8 bases for J; bases not matched to a gene: 5. This chain's CDR3 is CASDRGSDSPLHF. Written as DNA, the CDR3 is TGTGCCAGCGACAGGGGAAGTGATTCACCCCTCCACTTT.

A single count supports this clonotype. The CDR3 DNA follows: TGTGCCAGCAGTGAAACGTTAGACAGACATAGAGTCCTGACTTTC. The encoded protein is CASSETLDRHRVLTF. The chain joins TRBV2 to TRBJ2-6; perhaps TRBD1 as D (5 bases). Trimming took off 2 bases at V and 13 bases at J, with 18 bases between the two ends. Germline V gene lookup returns CDR1 SNHLY and CDR2 FYNNEI. This CDR3 has 15 amino acids.

This clonotype was seen repeatedly, ten times or more. The chain is built from TRBV3-1 and TRBJ2-1; 7 bases match TRBD2. This CDR3 comprises 16 residues. Losses at the gene ends were 3 bases for V and 4 bases for J; bases not matched to a gene: 9. Germline assignment: CDR1 LGHDT and CDR2 YNNKEL (reference sequence). CDR3: CASSHTRGDRYNEQFF. CDR3 in DNA: TGTGCCAGCAGCCATACCCGGGGGGATCGTTACAATGAGCAGTTCTTC.

This clonotype was observed a single time. This clone may be a read error of a much larger clone one base away. The chain has TRBV7-9 and TRBJ1-5, with D hard to call. This CDR3 spans 14 amino acids. Germline assignment: CDR1 SEHNR and CDR2 FQNEAQ (reference sequence). The CDR3 spells CASSLQFSKQPQHF. The DNA for the CDR3 is TGTGCCAGCAGCTTACAGTTTAGCAAACAGCCCCAGCATTTT.

The table lists this clonotype with many counts. The chain employs TRBV6-5 and TRBJ1-2; a possible D gene is TRBD1 (5 bases). V dropped 0 bases and J dropped 4 bases, with 9 bases sitting between them. The CDR3 has 14 residues. From germline, CDR1 is MNHEY and CDR2 SVGAGI. This chain's CDR3 is CASSYSGARYGYTF. The CDR3 coding sequence is TGTGCCAGCAGTTACTCAGGGGCCCGCTATGGCTACACCTTC.

There are a few counts of this clonotype. One end of the junction does not line up with germline, which may come from a read error. The rearrangement joins TRBV12-3 or TRBV12-4 to TRBJ2-3; D remains unclear. This CDR3 region has 11 residues. As DNA, the CDR3 is TGTGCCAGCAGTCGCATAGATACGCGGTATTTT. Its protein product is CASSRIDTRYF.

This clonotype was detected many times. V and J are TRBV2 and TRBJ2-5; TRBD2 agrees at 11 bases. CDR3 length equals 16 residues. Germline CDR1 reads SNHLY; CDR2 reads FYNNEI. Unmatched junction bases numbered 15, after V lost 8 bases and J lost 7 bases. CDR3 amino acids: CASSRELAGDSGTQYF. For the CDR3, the DNA is TGTGCCAGCTCCCGAGAACTAGCGGGGGACTCTGGGACCCAGTACTTC.

This clonotype was picked up many times. The rearrangement uses TRBV10-3 and TRBJ1-1, with D possibly being TRBD1 (5 bases). V was trimmed by 1 base and J by 4 bases, leaving 13 bases between them. This CDR3 region has 15 residues. The germline CDR1 and CDR2 sequences are ENHRY and SYGVKD. CDR3 residues: CAISEYQGGSTEAFF. In DNA form, the CDR3 reads TGTGCCATCAGTGAGTATCAGGGTGGGAGCACTGAAGCTTTCTTT.

This clonotype occurred many times. The chain has TRBV5-1 and TRBJ2-4; D tentatively reads TRBD1 or TRBD2 (5 bases each). Germline V gene data show CDR1 as SGHRS and CDR2 as YFSETQ. The V end was cut by 0 bases, the J end by 7 bases, with 17 bases between. The CDR3 runs to 16 residues. The CDR3 DNA reads as TGCGCCAGCAGCTTGGCCCTGACAGCGGATGGGAACATTCAGTACTTC. Translation gives CASSLALTADGNIQYF.

This clonotype occurred many times. This chain uses TRBV18 with TRBJ1-5; D uncertain. V lost 8 bases and J 2 bases, leaving 7 bases between the germline ends. CDR3 size: 12 residues. Germline V CDR1 and CDR2: KGHSH, LQKENI. The CDR3 nucleotides read TGTGCCAGCCGCGAGGGCAATCAGCCCCAGCATTTT. Translated, it gives CASREGNQPQHF.

This clonotype was detected only a few times. The chain links TRBV14 to TRBJ1-3; D unclear. The CDR3 is 13 amino acids. V dropped 2 bases and J dropped 3 bases, with 5 bases sitting between them. The V gene's germline CDR1 is SGHDN and CDR2 FVKESK. CDR3 sequence (DNA): TGTGCCAGCAGCCAAAACCTTGGAAACACCATATATTTT. Its translation: CASSQNLGNTIYF.

The chain employs TRBV5-1 and TRBJ2-1; possible D gene TRBD1, 5 bases. V lost 0 bases and J 8 bases, leaving 12 bases between the germline ends. CDR1 and CDR2 from the germline V gene are SGHRS and YFSETQ. The CDR3 has 14 amino acids. For the CDR3, the DNA is TGCGCCAGCAGCTTGGGAACAGGAAACGATGAGCAGTTCTTC. Protein: CASSLGTGNDEQFF.

The table lists this clonotype with a few counts. The J gene is TRBJ1-2, the V gene TRBV9, with 8 bases that match TRBD1. Germline values: CDR1 SGDLS, CDR2 YYNGEE. This CDR3 spans 14 amino acids. V lost 3 bases, J lost 4 bases, and 5 bases stayed unmatched. Here the CDR3 reads CASSGQGTFYGYTF. CDR3 nucleotides: TGTGCCAGCAGCGGACAGGGGACCTTCTATGGCTACACCTTC.

This clonotype was recorded at least ten times. The chain joins TRBV29-1 to TRBJ2-2; 9 bases map to TRBD2. The ends lost 8 bases at V and 1 base at J; junction bases unmatched: 11. CDR3 length: 16 amino acids. Germline CDR1 reads SQVTM; CDR2 reads ANQGSEA. The CDR3 reads CSSLGAGGWNTGELFF. In DNA form, the CDR3 reads TGCAGCTCCCTCGGAGCGGGGGGATGGAACACCGGGGAGCTGTTTTTT.

This clonotype was seen at least ten times. This chain joins TRBV10-3 and TRBJ1-5; 9 nucleotides align to TRBD1. Germline CDR1 is ENHRY and CDR2 is SYGVKD. After removal of 10 bases from V and 7 bases from J, the junction contained 11 bases not matched to a gene. The CDR3 spans 14 residues. CDR3 bases: TGTGCCACGGCCGGGACAGGGAACGGACAGCCCCAGCATTTT. Protein product: CATAGTGNGQPQHF.

This clonotype appeared many times. The J gene is TRBJ2-1, the V gene TRBV7-3, with D hard to call. The V and J ends lost 5 bases and 3 bases respectively, with 8 bases between them. From germline, CDR1 is SGHTA and CDR2 FQGTGA. There are 13 residues in the CDR3. Here the CDR3 reads CASSDTYYNEQFF. CDR3 sequence (DNA): TGTGCCAGCAGCGATACTTACTACAATGAGCAGTTCTTC.